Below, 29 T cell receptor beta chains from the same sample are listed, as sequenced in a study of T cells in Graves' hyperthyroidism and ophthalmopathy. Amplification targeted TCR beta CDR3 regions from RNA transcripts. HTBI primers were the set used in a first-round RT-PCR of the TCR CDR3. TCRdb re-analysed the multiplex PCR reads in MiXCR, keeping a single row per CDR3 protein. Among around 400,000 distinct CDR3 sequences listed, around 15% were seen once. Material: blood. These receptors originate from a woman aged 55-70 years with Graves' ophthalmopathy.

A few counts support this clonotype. The CDR3 nucleotides read TGTGCCAGCTCACCACGCCGTCGGGAGGATTCCTACAATGAGCAGTTCTTC. Translated: CASSPRRREDSYNEQFF. The genes are TRBV18 and TRBJ2-1; 7 nucleotides match TRBD2. J gave up 1 base and V 1 base, and 7 bases lay outside the gene matches. This CDR3 spans 17 amino acids. Germline CDR1 is KGHSH and CDR2 is LQKENI.

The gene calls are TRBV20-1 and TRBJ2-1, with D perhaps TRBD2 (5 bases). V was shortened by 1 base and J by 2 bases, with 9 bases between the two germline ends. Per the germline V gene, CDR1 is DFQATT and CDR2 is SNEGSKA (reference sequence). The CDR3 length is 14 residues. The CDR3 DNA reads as TGCAGTGCTAGAGGGGCGGGCCCCTACAATGAGCAGTTCTTC. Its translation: CSARGAGPYNEQFF.

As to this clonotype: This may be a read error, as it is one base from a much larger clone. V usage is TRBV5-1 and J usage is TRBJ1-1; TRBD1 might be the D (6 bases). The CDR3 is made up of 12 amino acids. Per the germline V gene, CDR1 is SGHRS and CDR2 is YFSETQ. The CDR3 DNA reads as TGCGCCATCAGCCCCCCCGGGACAGAAGCTTTCTTT. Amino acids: CAISPPGTEAFF.

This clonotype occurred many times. The CDR3 here is CASSLDTGIYSPLHF. Here the CDR3 DNA reads TGTGCCAGCAGCTTAGATACAGGGATTTATTCACCCCTCCACTTT. The genes are TRBV11-2 and TRBJ1-6; D perhaps matches TRBD1 (6 bases). Germline V gives CDR1 SGHAT, CDR2 FQNNGV. V was cut by 0 bases and J by 8 bases, with 11 bases left in between. The CDR3 has 15 amino acids.

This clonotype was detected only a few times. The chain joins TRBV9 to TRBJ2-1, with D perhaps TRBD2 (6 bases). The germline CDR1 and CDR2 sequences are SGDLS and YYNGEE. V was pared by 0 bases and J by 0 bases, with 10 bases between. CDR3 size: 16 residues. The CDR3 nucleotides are TGTGCCAGCAGCGTAGGGACTACGAGCTCCTACAATGAGCAGTTCTTC. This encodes CASSVGTTSSYNEQFF.

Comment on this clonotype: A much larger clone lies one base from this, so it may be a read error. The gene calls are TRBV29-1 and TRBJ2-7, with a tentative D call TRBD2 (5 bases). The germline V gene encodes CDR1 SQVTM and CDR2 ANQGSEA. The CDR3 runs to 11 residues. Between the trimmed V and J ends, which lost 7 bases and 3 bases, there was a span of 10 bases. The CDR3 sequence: CSAGEFYEQYF. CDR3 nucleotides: TGCAGCGCTGGGGAGTTCTACGAGCAGTACTTC.

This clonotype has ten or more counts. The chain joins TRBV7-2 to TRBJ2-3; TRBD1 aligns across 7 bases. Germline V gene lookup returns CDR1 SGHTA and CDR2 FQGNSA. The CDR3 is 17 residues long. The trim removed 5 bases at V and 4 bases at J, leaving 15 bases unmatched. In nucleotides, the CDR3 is TGTGCCAGCAGCCAGAAAAAACAGGGGATGAGCCCAGATACGCAGTATTTT. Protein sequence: CASSQKKQGMSPDTQYF. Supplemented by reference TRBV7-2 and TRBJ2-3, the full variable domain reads GAGVSQSPSNKVTEKGKDVELRCDPISGHTALYWYRQSLGQGLEFLIYFQGNSAPDKSGLPSDRFSAERTGGSVSTLTIQRTQQEDSAVYLCASSQKKQGMSPDTQYFGPGTRLTVL.

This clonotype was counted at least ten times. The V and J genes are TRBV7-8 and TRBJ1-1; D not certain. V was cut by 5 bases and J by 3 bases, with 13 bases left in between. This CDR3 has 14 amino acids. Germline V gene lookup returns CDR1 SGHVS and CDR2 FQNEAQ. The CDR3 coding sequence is TGTGCCAGCAGCCATGCCGGACGGTACACTGAAGCTTTCTTT. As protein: CASSHAGRYTEAFF.

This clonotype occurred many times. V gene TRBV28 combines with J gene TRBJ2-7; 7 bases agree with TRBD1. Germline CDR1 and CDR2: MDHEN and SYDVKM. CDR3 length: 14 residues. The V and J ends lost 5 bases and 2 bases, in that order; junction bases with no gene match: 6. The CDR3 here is CASSPRGTAYEQYF. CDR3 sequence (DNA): TGTGCCAGCAGTCCAAGGGGGACAGCCTACGAGCAGTACTTC.

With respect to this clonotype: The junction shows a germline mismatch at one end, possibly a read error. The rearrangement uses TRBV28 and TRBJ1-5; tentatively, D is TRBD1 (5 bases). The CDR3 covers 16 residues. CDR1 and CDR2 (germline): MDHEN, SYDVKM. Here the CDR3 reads CAGSWGEVQSNQPQHF. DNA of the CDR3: TGTGCCGGCAGTTGGGGGGAGGTACAAAGCAATCAGCCCCAGCATTTT.

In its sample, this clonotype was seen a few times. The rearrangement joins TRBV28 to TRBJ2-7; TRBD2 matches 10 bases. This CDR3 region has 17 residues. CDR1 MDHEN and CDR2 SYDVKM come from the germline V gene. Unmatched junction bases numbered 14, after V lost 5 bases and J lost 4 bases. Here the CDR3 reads CASSMPGAGGPRYEQYF. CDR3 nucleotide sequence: TGTGCCAGCAGTATGCCCGGAGCGGGAGGGCCCCGTTACGAGCAGTACTTC.

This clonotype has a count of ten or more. CDR3 sequence (DNA): TGTGCCTGGAGTTCCACGGTGGGAGGCGCAGATACGCAGTATTTT. Translation gives CAWSSTVGGADTQYF. V usage is TRBV30 and J usage is TRBJ2-3; D may be TRBD2 (6 bases). There are 15 residues in the CDR3. Between the trimmed V and J ends, which lost 2 bases and 4 bases, there was a span of 16 bases. The germline V gene has CDR1 GTSNPN and CDR2 SVGIG (reference sequence).

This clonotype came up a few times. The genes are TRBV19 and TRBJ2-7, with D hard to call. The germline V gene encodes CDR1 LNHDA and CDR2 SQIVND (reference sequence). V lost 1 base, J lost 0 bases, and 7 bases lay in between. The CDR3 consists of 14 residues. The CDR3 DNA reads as TGTGCCAGTAGTATAGCGGTAGCCTCCTACGAGCAGTACTTC. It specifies CASSIAVASYEQYF. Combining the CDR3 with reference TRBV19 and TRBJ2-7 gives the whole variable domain DGGITQSPKYLFRKEGQNVTLSCEQNLNHDAMYWYRQDPGQGLRLIYYSQIVNDFQKGDIAEGYSVSREKKESFPLTVTSAQKNPTAFYLCASSIAVASYEQYFGPGTRLTVT.

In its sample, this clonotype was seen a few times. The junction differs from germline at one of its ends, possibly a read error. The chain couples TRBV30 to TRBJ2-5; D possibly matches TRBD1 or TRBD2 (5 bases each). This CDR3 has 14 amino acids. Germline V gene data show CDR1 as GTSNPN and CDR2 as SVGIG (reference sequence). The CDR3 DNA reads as TGTGCCTGGAGCCCGGGACCGCCAAAAGAGACCCGGTACTTC. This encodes CAWSPGPPKETRYF.

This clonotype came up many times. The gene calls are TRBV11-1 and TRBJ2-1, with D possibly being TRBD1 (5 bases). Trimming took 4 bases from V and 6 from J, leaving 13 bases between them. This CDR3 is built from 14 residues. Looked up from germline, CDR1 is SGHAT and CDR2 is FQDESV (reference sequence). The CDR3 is CASSWGLEGNEQFF. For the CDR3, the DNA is TGTGCCAGCAGCTGGGGCCTGGAAGGCAATGAGCAGTTCTTC.

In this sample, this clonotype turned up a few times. Here the CDR3 reads CASSPNGGALRAFF. The DNA for the CDR3 is TGTGCCAGCAGCCCTAATGGGGGGGCCCTTAGGGCTTTCTTT. V usage is TRBV7-2 and J usage is TRBJ1-1, with D perhaps TRBD1 (6 bases). V lost 5 bases to trimming and J lost 11 bases, with 21 bases between them. Germline CDR1 reads SGHTA; CDR2 reads FQGNSA. There are 14 residues in the CDR3.

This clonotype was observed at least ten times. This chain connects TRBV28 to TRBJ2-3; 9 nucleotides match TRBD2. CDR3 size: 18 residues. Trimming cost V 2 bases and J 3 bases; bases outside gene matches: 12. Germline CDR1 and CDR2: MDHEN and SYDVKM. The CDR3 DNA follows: TGTGCCAGCAGTTTAGTCTCAGGCGGGAGGGCCGGGACAGATACGCAGTATTTT. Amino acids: CASSLVSGGRAGTDTQYF. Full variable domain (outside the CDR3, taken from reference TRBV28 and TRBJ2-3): DVKVTQSSRYLVKRTGEKVFLECVQDMDHENMFWYRQDPGLGLRLIYFSYDVKMKEKGDIPEGYSVSREKKERFSLILESASTNQTSMYLCASSLVSGGRAGTDTQYFGPGTRLTVL.

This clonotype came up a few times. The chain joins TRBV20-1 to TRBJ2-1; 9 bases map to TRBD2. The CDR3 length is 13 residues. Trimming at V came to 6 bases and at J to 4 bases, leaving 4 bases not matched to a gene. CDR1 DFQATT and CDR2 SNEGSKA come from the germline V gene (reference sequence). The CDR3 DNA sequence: TGCAGTGCCCCGACTAGCGGATACAATGAGCAGTTCTTC. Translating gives CSAPTSGYNEQFF.

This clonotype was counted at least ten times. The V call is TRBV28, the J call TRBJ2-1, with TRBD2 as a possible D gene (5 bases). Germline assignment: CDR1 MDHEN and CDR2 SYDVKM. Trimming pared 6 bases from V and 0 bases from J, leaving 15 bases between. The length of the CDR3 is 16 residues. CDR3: CASRARTPSSYNEQFF. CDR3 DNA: TGTGCCAGCAGGGCGAGGACTCCGAGCTCCTACAATGAGCAGTTCTTC.

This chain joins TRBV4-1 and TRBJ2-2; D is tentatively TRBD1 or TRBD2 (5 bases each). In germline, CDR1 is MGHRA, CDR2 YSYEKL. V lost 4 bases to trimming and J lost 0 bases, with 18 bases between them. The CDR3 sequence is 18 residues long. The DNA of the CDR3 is TGCGCCAGCAGCCCTCCTCCGGGACGCCGGACGAACACCGGGGAGCTGTTTTTT. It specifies CASSPPPGRRTNTGELFF.

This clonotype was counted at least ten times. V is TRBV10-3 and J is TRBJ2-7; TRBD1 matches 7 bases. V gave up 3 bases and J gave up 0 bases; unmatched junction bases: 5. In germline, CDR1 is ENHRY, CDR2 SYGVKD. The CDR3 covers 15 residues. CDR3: CAISEGAGGSYEQYF. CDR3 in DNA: TGTGCCATCAGTGAAGGGGCAGGGGGCTCCTACGAGCAGTACTTC.

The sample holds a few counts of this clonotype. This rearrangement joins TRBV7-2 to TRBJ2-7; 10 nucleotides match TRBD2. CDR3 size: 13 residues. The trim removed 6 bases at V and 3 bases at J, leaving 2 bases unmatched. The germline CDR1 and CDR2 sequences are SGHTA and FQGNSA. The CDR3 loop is CASRSGGGYEQYF. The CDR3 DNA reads TGTGCCAGCAGGAGCGGGGGGGGCTACGAGCAGTACTTC.

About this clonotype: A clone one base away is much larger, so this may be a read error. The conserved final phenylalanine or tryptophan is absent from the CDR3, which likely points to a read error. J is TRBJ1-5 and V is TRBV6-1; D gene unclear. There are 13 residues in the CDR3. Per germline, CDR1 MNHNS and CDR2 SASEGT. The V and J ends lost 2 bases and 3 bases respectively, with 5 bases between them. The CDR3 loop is CASSERVNQPQHL. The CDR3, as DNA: TGTGCCAGCAGTGAACGAGTCAATCAGCCCCAGCATCTT.

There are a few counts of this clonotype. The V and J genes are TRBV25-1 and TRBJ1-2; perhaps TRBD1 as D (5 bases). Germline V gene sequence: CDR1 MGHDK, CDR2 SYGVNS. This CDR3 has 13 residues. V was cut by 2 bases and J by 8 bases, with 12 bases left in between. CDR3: CASSEGRRGGYTF. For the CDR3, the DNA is TGTGCCAGCAGTGAAGGCCGAAGGGGAGGCTACACCTTC.

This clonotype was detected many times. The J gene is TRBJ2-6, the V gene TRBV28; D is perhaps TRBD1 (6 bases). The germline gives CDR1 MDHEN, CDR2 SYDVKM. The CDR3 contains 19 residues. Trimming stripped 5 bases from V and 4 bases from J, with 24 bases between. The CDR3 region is CASSTIQGYGGRGANVLTF. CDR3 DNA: TGTGCCAGCAGTACAATCCAGGGGTATGGTGGGCGAGGGGCCAACGTCCTGACTTTC.

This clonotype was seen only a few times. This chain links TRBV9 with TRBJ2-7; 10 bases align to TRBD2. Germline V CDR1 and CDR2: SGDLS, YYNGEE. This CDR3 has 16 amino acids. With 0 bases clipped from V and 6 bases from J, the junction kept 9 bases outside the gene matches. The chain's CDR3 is CASSVGRAGGPFEQYF. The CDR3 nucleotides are TGTGCCAGCAGCGTAGGACGAGCGGGAGGGCCCTTCGAGCAGTACTTC.

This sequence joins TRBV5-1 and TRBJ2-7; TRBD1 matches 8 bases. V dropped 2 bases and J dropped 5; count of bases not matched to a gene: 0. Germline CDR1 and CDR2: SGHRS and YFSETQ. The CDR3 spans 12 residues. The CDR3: CASSLQGDEQYF. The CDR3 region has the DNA TGCGCCAGCAGCTTACAGGGGGACGAGCAGTACTTC.

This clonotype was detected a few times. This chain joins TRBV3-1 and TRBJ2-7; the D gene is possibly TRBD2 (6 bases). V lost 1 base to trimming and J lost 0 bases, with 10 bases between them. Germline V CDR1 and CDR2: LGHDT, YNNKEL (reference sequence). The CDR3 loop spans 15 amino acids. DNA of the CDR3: TGTGCCAGCAGCCAAGGGCTAGCGCTCTCCTACGAGCAGTACTTC. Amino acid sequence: CASSQGLALSYEQYF.

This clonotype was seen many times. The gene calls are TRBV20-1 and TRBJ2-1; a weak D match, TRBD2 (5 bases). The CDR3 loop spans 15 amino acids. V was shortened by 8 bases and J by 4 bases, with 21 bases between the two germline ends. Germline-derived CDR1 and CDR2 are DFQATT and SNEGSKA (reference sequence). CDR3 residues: CSTSGSRVNYNEQFF. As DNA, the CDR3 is TGCAGTACCTCGGGGTCCCGGGTAAATTACAATGAGCAGTTCTTC.